Listed below are T cell receptor beta chains from one sample, sequenced in a study of beta chain features in type 1 diabetes. Measured with immunoSEQ multiplex PCR; TCRdb has only the in-frame clones, and not every one. The profile shows fewer than 350,000 clones, around 20% of them singletons. The sample was naive CD4+ T cells from blood. Receptor source: a woman between 18 and 29 years old in good health. CDR3s include the opening cysteine and the closing phenylalanine or tryptophan. Fields, in order: D gene, V gene, clone size, J gene, CDR3 DNA, CDR3 protein. The D gene is left open where the match is weak. Size tells how often a clone was seen (once, few, many) or the class of an expanded clone, and some rows leave it out.

TRBD2,TRBV2,NA,TRBJ2-1,TGTGCCAGCAGACCAACTAGCGGGGGCTACAATGAGCAGTTCTTC,CASRPTSGGYNEQFF
TRBD2,TRBV2,NA,TRBJ2-5,TGTGCCAGCAGATTGACTAGCGGGCCACAAGAGACCCAGTACTTC,CASRLTSGPQETQYF
NA,TRBV7-9,NA,TRBJ1-2,TGTGCCAGCAGCCCATTCGACACCAGCTATGGCTACACCTTC,CASSPFDTSYGYTF
TRBD2,TRBV5-4,NA,TRBJ2-7,TGTGCCAGCAGCCCCGGGGCTAGCGGGGGCTCCTACGAGCAGTACTTC,CASSPGASGGSYEQYF
TRBD1,TRBV5-1,NA,TRBJ1-5,TGCGCCAGCAGCTTGGAGGGCAGGGGGGCAGATCAGCCCCAGCATTTT,CASSLEGRGADQPQHF
TRBD1,TRBV7-9,few,TRBJ2-7,TGTGCCAGCAGCAAACCCGCCGGGACAGGGTTATACGAGCAGTACTTC,CASSKPAGTGLYEQYF
TRBD1,TRBV30,NA,TRBJ1-2,TGTGCCTGGGGACAACAGGGGGCGTATGGCTACACCTTC,CAWGQQGAYGYTF
TRBD1,TRBV5-1,NA,TRBJ1-6,TGCGCCAGCAGTCCGGGACAGGCAAATTCACCCCTCCACTTT,CASSPGQANSPLHF
TRBD2,TRBV7-2,NA,TRBJ2-1,TGTGCCAGCAGCTTAAGCGGGAGTGGGTCCTACAATGAGCAGTTCTTC,CASSLSGSGSYNEQFF
TRBD1,TRBV29-1,few,TRBJ2-5,TGCAGCGTTCGGGACAGGGTCATGGAGACCCAGTACTTC,CSVRDRVMETQYF
TRBD1,TRBV7-3,few,TRBJ2-2,TGTGCCAGCAGCCCCCTGGACAGGGGGCGGGGCACCGGGGAGCTGTTTTTT,CASSPLDRGRGTGELFF
TRBD2,TRBV7-9,few,TRBJ2-7,TGTGCCAGCAGCACCACTAGCGGGAGGCAGTACTTC,CASSTTSGRQYF
TRBD1,TRBV7-2,NA,TRBJ1-2,TGTGCCAGCAGCTTAGCGCGGACAGGGCATCATGGCTACACCTTC,CASSLARTGHHGYTF
NA,TRBV7-9,few,TRBJ1-2,TGTGCCAGCAGCTTAGTAGAGACAACACACTACACCTTC,CASSLVETTHYTF
TRBD2,TRBV5-1,NA,TRBJ2-1,TGCGCCAGCAGCGGTACCATGACTAGCGGTTACAATGAGCAGTTCTTC,CASSGTMTSGYNEQFF
NA,TRBV18,few,TRBJ2-1,TGTGCCAGCTCACCATTGGCGGGCTTCAATGAGCAGTTCTTC,CASSPLAGFNEQFF
NA,TRBV19,few,TRBJ1-2,TGTGCCAGTAGTATTCAGGACTATGGCTACACCTTC,CASSIQDYGYTF
TRBD1,TRBV19,few,TRBJ2-4,TGTGCCAGCCGGACAGGGAATCCGAGAAACATTCAGTACTTC,CASRTGNPRNIQYF
TRBD1,TRBV7-2,few,TRBJ2-1,TGTGCCAGCAGCTTCGGGACAGGGGGCTACAATGAGCAGTTCTTC,CASSFGTGGYNEQFF
NA,TRBV1,NA,TRBJ1-2,TGCACCAGCAGCCAAGCTCCACAGTGTATGGGGGGTGGCTACACCTTC,CTSSQAPQCMGGGYTF
NA,TRBV15,NA,TRBJ1-1,TGTGCCACCAGCAGAGATGAGGCAGTAGGAGCTTTCTTT,CATSRDEAVGAFF
NA,TRBV9,few,TRBJ2-1,TGTGCCAGCAGCGTAGGTCTAGCGAACAATGAGCAGTTCTTC,CASSVGLANNEQFF
NA,TRBV9,few,TRBJ2-3,TGTGCCAGCAGCGTAGTGGGGAGGACATTAGCAGATACGCAGTATTTT,CASSVVGRTLADTQYF
NA,TRBV5-1,few,TRBJ2-1,TGCGCCAGCAGCTTGGACGGGTGGAATGAGCAGTTCTTC,CASSLDGWNEQFF
TRBD2,TRBV7-2,NA,TRBJ2-1,TGTGCCAGCAGCCTCCAGACTAGCGGGAGGTACAATGAGCAGTTCTTC,CASSLQTSGRYNEQFF
NA,TRBV27,few,TRBJ2-4,TGTGCCAGCAGTTCCCAATTAGCGGGACAGACCAAAAACATTCAGTACTTC,CASSSQLAGQTKNIQYF
NA,TRBV11-2,NA,TRBJ2-5,TGTGCCAGCACCCGTGGATCTACTAAAGAGACCCAGTACTTC,CASTRGSTKETQYF
NA,TRBV25-1,few,TRBJ2-5,TGTGCCAGCAGTGGCTCAGGGTCACAAGAGACCCAGTACTTC,CASSGSGSQETQYF
NA,TRBV9,few,TRBJ2-7,TGTGCCAGCAGCCTCTCGACTAGGCCCCAGGGCGAGCAGTACTTC,CASSLSTRPQGEQYF
TRBD1,TRBV7-9,few,TRBJ1-5,TGTGCCAGCAGCCGATTGGGACAGGGGAAGGATCAGCCCCAGCATTTT,CASSRLGQGKDQPQHF
NA,TRBV4-2,NA,TRBJ2-7,TGTGCCAGCAGCCAAGATCTTCTGGCCTCCCGCGAGCAGTACTTC,CASSQDLLASREQYF
TRBD1,TRBV2,NA,TRBJ1-1,TGTGCCAGCAGTGGGACAGGGACGAACACTGAAGCTTTCTTT,CASSGTGTNTEAFF
NA,TRBV4-1,NA,TRBJ1-1,TGCGCCAGCAGCCAAAGAGGTGCGAATTTAAACACTGAAGCTTTCTTT,CASSQRGANLNTEAFF
NA,TRBV9,NA,TRBJ1-3,TGTGCCAGCAGCGCTTCCTACAGCATCTCTGGAAACACCATATATTTT,CASSASYSISGNTIYF
NA,TRBV2,few,TRBJ1-1,TGTGCCAGCCGGGGAACAACTGAAGCTTTCTTT,CASRGTTEAFF
TRBD2,TRBV7-2,NA,TRBJ2-7,TGTGCCAGCAGCCCCGGCGGGGGCGGGGGGGCCCTAGGCGAGCAGTACTTC,CASSPGGGGGALGEQYF
TRBD2,TRBV4-3,few,TRBJ2-7,TGCGCCAGCAGTCGGGGGGACTCTAGCTCCTACGAGCAGTACTTC,CASSRGDSSSYEQYF
TRBD1,TRBV2,NA,TRBJ1-4,TGTGCCAGCAGCCGGACAGGGGATGGCGAAAAACTGTTTTTT,CASSRTGDGEKLFF
TRBD2,TRBV29-1,few,TRBJ2-3,TGCAGCGTTGACGGGAGGGCCAGGAGGACAGATACGCAGTATTTT,CSVDGRARRTDTQYF